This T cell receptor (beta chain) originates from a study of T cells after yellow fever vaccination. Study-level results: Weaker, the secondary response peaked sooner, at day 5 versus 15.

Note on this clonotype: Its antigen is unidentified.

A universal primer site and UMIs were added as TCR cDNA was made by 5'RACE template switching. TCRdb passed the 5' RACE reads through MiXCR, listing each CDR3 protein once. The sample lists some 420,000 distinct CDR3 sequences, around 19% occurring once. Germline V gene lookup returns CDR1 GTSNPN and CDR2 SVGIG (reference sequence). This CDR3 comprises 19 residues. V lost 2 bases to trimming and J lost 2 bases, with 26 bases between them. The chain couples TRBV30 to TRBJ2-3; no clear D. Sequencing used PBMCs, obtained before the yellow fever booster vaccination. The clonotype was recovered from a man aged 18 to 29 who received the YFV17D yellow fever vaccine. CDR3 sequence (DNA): TGTGCCTGGAGTCCCCGAGTGGCCTCTCGTCCCGCGCCCACAGATACGCAGTATTTT. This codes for CAWSPRVASRPAPTDTQYF.